This passage covers 17 T cell receptor beta chains from one sample sequenced in a study of tumor-infiltrating lymphocytes in primary liver carcinoma. Total RNA (approximately 500 ng) served as template for TCR beta cDNA synthesis primed by a constant-region primer. TCR beta libraries came from three nested multiplex PCR rounds using slightly modified ARM-PCR. The two initial PCR rounds, roughly 10 cycles each, used TRBV1-TRBV30 forward and C-beta reverse primers. TCRdb fed the multiplex PCR reads into MiXCR, producing one record per CDR3 protein. The sample consists of approximately 120,000 distinct CDR3 sequences, around 64% of them appearing once. Bulk tissue was left unsorted, and RNA and DNA were co-extracted from about 19-30 mg of it. The sequencing sample was made of liver tumor tissue from sampling region 3. Subset: tumor region T3, left-lateral pole. The receptors were sampled from an older woman with primary liver carcinoma and hepatitis B virus infection.

The chain joins TRBV10-3 to TRBJ1-1, with D hard to call. Germline V gives CDR1 ENHRY, CDR2 SYGVKD. V dropped 1 base and J dropped 6 bases, with 6 bases sitting between them. This CDR3 has 12 residues. In nucleotides, the CDR3 is TGTGCCATCAGTGAGTTCGGGGCTGAAGCTTTCTTT. This codes for CAISEFGAEAFF.

Notes on this clonotype: A read error may explain this, as a much larger clone is one base away. The gene calls are TRBV6-1 and TRBJ1-6, with TRBD1 as a possible D gene (5 bases). The CDR3 sequence is 14 residues long. From germline, CDR1 is MNHNS and CDR2 SASEGT. The CDR3 here is CASSEEAGNSPLLF. The CDR3 DNA follows: TGTGCCAGCAGTGAAGAGGCAGGGAACTCACCCCTCCTCTTT.

V and J are TRBV7-8 and TRBJ2-7, with 12 nucleotides matching TRBD2. The V segment lost 4 bases and the J segment 7 bases; nucleotides outside the gene matches: 8. The CDR3 contains 15 residues. The V gene's germline CDR1 is SGHVS and CDR2 FQNEAQ. The CDR3 spells CASSSGLAGGQEQYF. Written as DNA, the CDR3 is TGTGCCAGCAGCTCAGGTCTAGCGGGAGGGCAGGAGCAGTACTTC.

J is TRBJ1-1 and V is TRBV7-2, with D perhaps TRBD1 (5 bases). Per the germline V gene, CDR1 is SGHTA and CDR2 is FQGNSA. V was clipped by 0 bases and J by 5 bases, with 13 bases between them. CDR3 length: 15 amino acids. The CDR3 bases are TGTGCCAGCAGCTTAGCGCAGGGATTAGGGACTGAAGCTTTCTTT. Translation: CASSLAQGLGTEAFF.

The V and J genes are TRBV11-1 and TRBJ2-2; no clear D. Trimming took off 5 bases at V and 2 bases at J, with 18 bases between the two ends. Germline V gene data show CDR1 as SGHAT and CDR2 as FQDESV (reference sequence). The CDR3 is made up of 17 amino acids. The CDR3, as DNA: TGTGCCAGCAGCCCCCGGCCAGTCCTAGTTAACACCGGGGAGCTGTTTTTT. This sequence encodes CASSPRPVLVNTGELFF.

In the case of this clonotype: A single base separates this from a much larger clone, so it may be a read error. This chain joins TRBV5-6 and TRBJ2-1; D gene ambiguous. The V and J ends lost 2 bases and 7 bases respectively, with 16 bases between them. The CDR3 sequence is 15 residues long. CDR1 and CDR2 from the germline V gene are SGHDT and YYEEEE. The CDR3 region is CASSLGLTCGNEQFF. The CDR3 coding sequence is TGTGCCAGCAGCTTAGGTTTGACTTGCGGAAATGAGCAGTTCTTC.

In its sample, this clonotype was seen a few times. A much larger clone lies a single base off, so this may be a read error. The V call is TRBV10-3, the J call TRBJ1-5, with a tentative D call TRBD1 (5 bases). The CDR3 loop spans 15 amino acids. Germline CDR1 ENHRY, CDR2 SYGVKD. DNA for the CDR3: TGTGCCTTCAGTGAGGGGCAGTATAGCAATCAGCCCCAGCATTTT. Its protein product is CAFSEGQYSNQPQHF.

Details on this clonotype: A single base separates this from a much larger clone, so it may be a read error. This rearrangement joins TRBV6-1 to TRBJ1-1; D not certain. V lost 4 bases and J lost 1, with 10 bases in between. There are 14 residues in the CDR3. Germline V gene lookup returns CDR1 MNHNS and CDR2 SASEGT. The CDR3 sequence is CASSGRSGNTEAFF. The CDR3 DNA is TGTGCCAGCAGTGGGCGGTCGGGGAACACTGAAGCTTTCTTT.

About this clonotype: Possible read error: a much larger clone is one base away. The DNA is omitted, as the CDR3 cannot be located on it reliably, and the CDR3 follows TCRdb's listing. The J gene is TRBJ2-2, the V gene TRBV12-3 or TRBV12-4; TRBD1, the D gene given by the table, was not confirmed from the DNA. Including both end residues, the CDR3 is 15 amino acids long. CDR3 sequence reads: CASSFWGAGAGELSF.

Regarding this clonotype: An end of the junction differs from the germline gene, which may be a read error. The rearrangement joins TRBV29-1 to TRBJ2-7; the match to TRBD2 covers 7 bases. This CDR3 spans 13 amino acids. CDR1 is SQVTM and CDR2 is ANQGSEA in the germline V gene. CDR3 in amino acids: CSVEKGEGYEQYF. The CDR3 nucleotides read TGCAGCGTTGAAAAAGGGGAGGGTTACGAGCAGTATTTC.

This clonotype was counted once. It may be a read error: a sequence one base away is much more abundant. The V call is TRBV7-9, the J call TRBJ1-5, with a weak D call TRBD1 (6 bases). CDR1 and CDR2 (germline): SEHNR, FQNEAQ (reference sequence). The CDR3 sequence is 15 residues long. The DNA for the CDR3 is TGTGCCAGCAGCTTGGGACAAGCTTCCAATCATCCCCAGCATTTT. Translating it yields CASSLGQASNHPQHF. Full variable domain (rest looked up from reference TRBV7-9 and TRBJ1-5): DTGVSQNPRHKITKRGQNVTFRCDPISEHNRLYWYRQTLGQGPEFLTYFQNEAQLEKSRLLSDRFSAERPKGSFSTLEIQRTEQGDSAMYLCASSLGQASNHPQHFGDGTRLSIL.

Concerning this clonotype itself: A much larger clone lies a single base off, so this may be a read error. The V gene is TRBV5-1, the J gene TRBJ1-2; perhaps TRBD1 as D (5 bases). This CDR3 is built from 15 residues. Germline lookup yields CDR1 SGHRS and CDR2 YFSETQ. DNA for the CDR3: TGCGCCAGCAGCCCGGGGGACTCACAAGCCTATGGCTACAACTTC. The encoded protein is CASSPGDSQAYGYNF.

About this clonotype: Without the conserved terminal phenylalanine or tryptophan, this CDR3 likely stems from a read error. This chain uses TRBV5-5 with TRBJ2-1, with D unclear. Germline V lookup: CDR1 SGHKS, CDR2 YYEKEE (reference sequence). The CDR3 length is 15 residues. This chain's CDR3 is CSSSLRQDPYNEQFS. CDR3 coding DNA: TGTAGCAGCAGCTTGCGGCAGGACCCCTACAATGAGCAGTTCTCC.

For this clonotype: An end of the junction differs from the germline gene, which may be a read error. The rearrangement joins TRBV5-1 to TRBJ1-2; 9 bases map to TRBD1. The CDR3 length is 15 residues. Looked up from germline, CDR1 is SGHRS and CDR2 is YFSETQ. The CDR3 nucleotides are TGCGCCAGCAGCCGGGGACAGGGTCAGGGGTATGGCTACAACTTC. The encoded protein is CASSRGQGQGYGYNF.

This clonotype has a count of ten or more. This chain uses TRBV29-1 with TRBJ1-1; 7 nucleotides align to TRBD1. V was clipped by 6 bases and J by 4 bases; unmatched bases: 11. This CDR3 has 14 amino acids. Germline V gene data show CDR1 as SQVTM and CDR2 as ANQGSEA. The CDR3, as DNA: TGCAGCGTGAACAGGGGCACTATGGGCACTGAAGCTTTCTTT. Its protein product is CSVNRGTMGTEAFF.

Worth noting for this clonotype: Possible read error: a much larger clone is one base away. J is TRBJ1-5 and V is TRBV28, with D unclear. Per germline, CDR1 MDHEN and CDR2 SYDVKM. V was pared by 7 bases and J by 4 bases, with 8 bases between. The CDR3 runs 12 residues. Here the CDR3 DNA reads TGTGCCAGCACGCGGACGAATCAGCCCCAGCATTTT. Translated, it gives CASTRTNQPQHF.

As regards this clonotype: This may be a read error: a much more frequent sequence differs by one nucleotide. V usage is TRBV4-2 and J usage is TRBJ1-5; D unresolved. Germline values: CDR1 LGHNA, CDR2 YNFKEQ. This CDR3 contains 17 residues. Trimming pared 1 base from V and 3 bases from J, leaving 16 bases between. Here the CDR3 DNA reads TGTGCCAGCAGCCAAGGGGCGGCCGCTATGTTCAATCAGCCCCAGCATTTT. Translated, it gives CASSQGAAAMFNQPQHF.